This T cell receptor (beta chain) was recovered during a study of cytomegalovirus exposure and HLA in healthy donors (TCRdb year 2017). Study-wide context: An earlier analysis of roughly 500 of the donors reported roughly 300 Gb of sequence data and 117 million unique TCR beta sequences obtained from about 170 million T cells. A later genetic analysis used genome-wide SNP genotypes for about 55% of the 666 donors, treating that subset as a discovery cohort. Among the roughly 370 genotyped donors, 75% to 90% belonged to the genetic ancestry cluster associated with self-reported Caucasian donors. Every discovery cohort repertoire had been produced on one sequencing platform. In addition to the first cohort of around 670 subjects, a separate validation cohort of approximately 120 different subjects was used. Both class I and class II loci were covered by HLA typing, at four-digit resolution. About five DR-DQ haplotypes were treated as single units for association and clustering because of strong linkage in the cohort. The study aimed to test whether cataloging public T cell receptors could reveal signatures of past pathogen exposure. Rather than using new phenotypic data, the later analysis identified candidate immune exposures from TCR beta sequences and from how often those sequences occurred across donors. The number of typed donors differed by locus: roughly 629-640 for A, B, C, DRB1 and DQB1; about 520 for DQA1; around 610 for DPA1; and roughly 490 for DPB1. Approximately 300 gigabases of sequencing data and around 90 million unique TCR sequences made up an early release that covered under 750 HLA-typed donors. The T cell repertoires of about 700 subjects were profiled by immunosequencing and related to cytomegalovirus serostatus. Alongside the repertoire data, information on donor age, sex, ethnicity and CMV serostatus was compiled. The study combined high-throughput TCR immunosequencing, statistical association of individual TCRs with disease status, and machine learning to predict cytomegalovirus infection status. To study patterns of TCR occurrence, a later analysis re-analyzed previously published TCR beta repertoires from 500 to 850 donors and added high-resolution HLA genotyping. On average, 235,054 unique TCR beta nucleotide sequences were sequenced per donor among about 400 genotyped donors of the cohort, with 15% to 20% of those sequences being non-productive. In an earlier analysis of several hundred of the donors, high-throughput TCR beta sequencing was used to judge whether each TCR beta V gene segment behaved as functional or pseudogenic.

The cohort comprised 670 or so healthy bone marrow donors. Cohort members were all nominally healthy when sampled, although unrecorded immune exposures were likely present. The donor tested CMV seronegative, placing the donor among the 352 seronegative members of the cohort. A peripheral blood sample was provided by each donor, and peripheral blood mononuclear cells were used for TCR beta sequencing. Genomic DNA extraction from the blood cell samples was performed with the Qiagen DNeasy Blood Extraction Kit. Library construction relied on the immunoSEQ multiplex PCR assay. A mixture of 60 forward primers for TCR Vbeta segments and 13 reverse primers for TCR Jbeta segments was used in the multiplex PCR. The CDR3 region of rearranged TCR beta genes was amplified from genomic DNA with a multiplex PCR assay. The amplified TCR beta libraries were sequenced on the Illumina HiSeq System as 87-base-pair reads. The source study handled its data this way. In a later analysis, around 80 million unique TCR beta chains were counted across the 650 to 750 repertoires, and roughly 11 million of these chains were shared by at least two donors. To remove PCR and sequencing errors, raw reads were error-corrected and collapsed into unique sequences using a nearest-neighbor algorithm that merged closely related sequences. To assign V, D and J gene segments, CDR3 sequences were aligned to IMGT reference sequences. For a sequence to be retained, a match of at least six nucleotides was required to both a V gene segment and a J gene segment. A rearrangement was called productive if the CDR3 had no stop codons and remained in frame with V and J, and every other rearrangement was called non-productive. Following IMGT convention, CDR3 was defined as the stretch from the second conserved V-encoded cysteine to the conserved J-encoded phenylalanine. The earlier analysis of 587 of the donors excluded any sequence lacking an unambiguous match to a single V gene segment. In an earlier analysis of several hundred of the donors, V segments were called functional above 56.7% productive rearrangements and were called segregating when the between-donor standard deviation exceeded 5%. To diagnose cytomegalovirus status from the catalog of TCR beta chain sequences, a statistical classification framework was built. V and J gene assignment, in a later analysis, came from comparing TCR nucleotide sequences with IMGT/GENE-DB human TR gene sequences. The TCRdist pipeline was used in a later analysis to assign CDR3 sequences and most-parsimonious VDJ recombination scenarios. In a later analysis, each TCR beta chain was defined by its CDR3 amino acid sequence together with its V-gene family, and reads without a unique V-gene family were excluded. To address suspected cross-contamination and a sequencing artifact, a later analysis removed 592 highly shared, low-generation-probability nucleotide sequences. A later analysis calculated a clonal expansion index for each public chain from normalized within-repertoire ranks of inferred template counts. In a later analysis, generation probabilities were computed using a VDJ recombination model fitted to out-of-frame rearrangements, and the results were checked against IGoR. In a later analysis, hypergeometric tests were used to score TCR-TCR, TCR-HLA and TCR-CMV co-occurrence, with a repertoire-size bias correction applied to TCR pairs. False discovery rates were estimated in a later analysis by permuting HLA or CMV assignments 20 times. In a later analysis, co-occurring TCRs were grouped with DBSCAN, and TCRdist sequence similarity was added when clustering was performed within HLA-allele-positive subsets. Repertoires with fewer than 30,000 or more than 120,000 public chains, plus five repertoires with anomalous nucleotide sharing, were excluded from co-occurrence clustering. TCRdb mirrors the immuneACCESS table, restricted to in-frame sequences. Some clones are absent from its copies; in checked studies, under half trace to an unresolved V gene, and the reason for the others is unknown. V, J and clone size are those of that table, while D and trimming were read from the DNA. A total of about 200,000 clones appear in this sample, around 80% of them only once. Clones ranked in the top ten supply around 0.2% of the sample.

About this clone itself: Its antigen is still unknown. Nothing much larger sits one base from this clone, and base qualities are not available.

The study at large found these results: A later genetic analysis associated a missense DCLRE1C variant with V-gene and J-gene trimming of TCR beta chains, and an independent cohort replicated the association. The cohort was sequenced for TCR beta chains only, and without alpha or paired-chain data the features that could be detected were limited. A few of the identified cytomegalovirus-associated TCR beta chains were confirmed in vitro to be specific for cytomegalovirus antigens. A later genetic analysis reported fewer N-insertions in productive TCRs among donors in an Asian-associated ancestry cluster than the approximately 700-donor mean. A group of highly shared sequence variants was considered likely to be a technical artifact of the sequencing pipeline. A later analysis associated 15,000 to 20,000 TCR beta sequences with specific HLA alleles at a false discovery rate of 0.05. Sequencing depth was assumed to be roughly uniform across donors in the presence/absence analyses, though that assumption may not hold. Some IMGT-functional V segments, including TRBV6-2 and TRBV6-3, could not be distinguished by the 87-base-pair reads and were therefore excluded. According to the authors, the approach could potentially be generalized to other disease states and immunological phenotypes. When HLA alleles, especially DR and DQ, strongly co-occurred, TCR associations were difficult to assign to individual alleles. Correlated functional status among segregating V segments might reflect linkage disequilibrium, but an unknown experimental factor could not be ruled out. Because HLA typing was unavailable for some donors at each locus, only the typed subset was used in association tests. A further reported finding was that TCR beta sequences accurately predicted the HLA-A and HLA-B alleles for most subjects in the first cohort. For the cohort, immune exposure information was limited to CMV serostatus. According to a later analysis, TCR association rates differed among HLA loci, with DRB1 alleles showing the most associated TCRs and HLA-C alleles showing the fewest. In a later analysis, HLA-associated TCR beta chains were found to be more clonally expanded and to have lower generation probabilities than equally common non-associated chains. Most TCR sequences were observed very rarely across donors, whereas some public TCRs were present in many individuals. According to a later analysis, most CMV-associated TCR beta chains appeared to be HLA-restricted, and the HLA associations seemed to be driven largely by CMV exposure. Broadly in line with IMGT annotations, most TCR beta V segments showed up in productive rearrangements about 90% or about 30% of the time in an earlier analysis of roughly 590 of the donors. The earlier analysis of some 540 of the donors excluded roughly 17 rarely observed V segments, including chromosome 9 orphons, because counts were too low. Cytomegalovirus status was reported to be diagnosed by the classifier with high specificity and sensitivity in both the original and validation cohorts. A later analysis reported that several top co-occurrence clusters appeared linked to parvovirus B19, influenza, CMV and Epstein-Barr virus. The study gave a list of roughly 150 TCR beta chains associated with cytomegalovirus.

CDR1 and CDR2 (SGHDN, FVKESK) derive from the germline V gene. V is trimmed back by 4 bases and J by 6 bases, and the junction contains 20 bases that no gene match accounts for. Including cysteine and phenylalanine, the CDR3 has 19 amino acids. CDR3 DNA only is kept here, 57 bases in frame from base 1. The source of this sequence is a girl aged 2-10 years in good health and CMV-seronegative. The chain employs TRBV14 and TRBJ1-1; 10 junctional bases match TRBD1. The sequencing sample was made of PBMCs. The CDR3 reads CASSRGPGQGVLLGPEAFF. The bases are TGTGCCAGCAGCCGAGGCCCAGGACAGGGGGTCCTCCTGGGGCCTGAAGCTTTCTTT. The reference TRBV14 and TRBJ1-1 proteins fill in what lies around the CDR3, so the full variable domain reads EAGVTQFPSHSVIEKGQTVTLRCDPISGHDNLYWYRRVMGKEIKFLLHFVKESKQDESGMPNNRFLAERTGGTYSTLKVQPAELEDSGVYFCASSRGPGQGVLLGPEAFFGQGTRLTVV.